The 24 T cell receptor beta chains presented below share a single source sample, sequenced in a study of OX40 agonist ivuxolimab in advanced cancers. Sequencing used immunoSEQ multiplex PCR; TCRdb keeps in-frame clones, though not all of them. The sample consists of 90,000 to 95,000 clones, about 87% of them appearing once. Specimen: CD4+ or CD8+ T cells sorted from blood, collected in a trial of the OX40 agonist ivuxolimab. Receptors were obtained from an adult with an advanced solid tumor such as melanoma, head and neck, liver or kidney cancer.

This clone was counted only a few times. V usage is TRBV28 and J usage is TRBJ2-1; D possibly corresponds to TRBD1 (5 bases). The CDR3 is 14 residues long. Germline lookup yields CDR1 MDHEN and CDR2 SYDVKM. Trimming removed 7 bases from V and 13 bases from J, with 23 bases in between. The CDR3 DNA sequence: TGTGCCAGCACTGACAGACCCAGTGTATTTAAACAGTTCTTC. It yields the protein CASTDRPSVFKQFF.

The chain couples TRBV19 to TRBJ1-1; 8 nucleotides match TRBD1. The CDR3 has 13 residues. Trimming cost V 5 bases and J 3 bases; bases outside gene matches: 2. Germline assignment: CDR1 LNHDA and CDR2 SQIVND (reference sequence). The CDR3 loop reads CASSSTGDTEAFF. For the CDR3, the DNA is TGTGCCAGTAGTTCGACAGGGGACACTGAAGCTTTCTTT.

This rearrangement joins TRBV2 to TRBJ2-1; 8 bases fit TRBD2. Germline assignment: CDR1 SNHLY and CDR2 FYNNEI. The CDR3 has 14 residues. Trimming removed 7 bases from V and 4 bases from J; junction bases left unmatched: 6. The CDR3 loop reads CASKGGGIYNEQFF. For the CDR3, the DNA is TGTGCCAGCAAAGGCGGGGGGATATACAATGAGCAGTTCTTC.

CDR3 DNA: TGTGCCAGCAGCTTAGCGGGGGGGTGGAATGAAAAACTGTTTTTT. It is translated as CASSLAGGWNEKLFF. This rearrangement joins TRBV11-2 to TRBJ1-4; D is possibly TRBD1 (5 bases). The V gene's germline CDR1 is SGHAT and CDR2 FQNNGV. This CDR3 contains 15 residues. V lost 1 base and J lost 5, with 11 bases in between.

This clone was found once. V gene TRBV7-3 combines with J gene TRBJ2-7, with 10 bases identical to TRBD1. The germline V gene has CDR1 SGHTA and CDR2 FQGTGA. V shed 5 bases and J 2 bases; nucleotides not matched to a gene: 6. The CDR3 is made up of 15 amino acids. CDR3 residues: CASSLHGTGAYEQYF. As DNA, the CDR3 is TGTGCCAGCAGCCTGCACGGGACAGGGGCCTACGAGCAGTACTTC.

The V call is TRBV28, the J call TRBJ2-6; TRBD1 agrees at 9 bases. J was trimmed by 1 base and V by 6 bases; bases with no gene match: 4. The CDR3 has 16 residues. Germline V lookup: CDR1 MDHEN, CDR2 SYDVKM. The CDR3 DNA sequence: TGTGCCAGCAGCCCACAGGGGGCTTCTGGGGCCAACGTCCTGACTTTC. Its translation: CASSPQGASGANVLTF.

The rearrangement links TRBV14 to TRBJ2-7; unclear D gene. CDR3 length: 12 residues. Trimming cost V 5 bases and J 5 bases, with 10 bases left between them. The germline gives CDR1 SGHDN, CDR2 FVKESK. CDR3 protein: CASSDFSHEQYF. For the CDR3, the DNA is TGTGCCAGCAGCGACTTTTCGCACGAGCAGTACTTC.

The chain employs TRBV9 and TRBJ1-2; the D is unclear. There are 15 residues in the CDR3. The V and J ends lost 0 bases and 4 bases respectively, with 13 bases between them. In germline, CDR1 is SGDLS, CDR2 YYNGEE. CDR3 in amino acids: CASSVGTVSSYGYTF. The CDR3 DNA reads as TGTGCCAGCAGCGTAGGCACGGTTTCTAGCTATGGCTACACCTTC.

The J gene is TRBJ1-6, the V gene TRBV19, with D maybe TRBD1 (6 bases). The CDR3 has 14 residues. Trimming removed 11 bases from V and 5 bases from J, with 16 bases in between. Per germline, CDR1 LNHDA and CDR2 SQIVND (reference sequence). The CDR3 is CARTRTADNSPLHF. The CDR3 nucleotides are TGTGCCCGAACCAGGACAGCCGATAATTCACCCCTCCACTTT.

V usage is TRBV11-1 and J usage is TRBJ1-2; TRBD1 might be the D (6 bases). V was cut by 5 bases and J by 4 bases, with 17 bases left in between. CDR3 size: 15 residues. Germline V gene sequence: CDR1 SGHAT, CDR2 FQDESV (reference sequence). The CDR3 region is CASSRGGGVGYGYTF. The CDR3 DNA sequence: TGTGCCAGCAGCCGGGGAGGGGGAGTCGGCTATGGCTACACCTTC.

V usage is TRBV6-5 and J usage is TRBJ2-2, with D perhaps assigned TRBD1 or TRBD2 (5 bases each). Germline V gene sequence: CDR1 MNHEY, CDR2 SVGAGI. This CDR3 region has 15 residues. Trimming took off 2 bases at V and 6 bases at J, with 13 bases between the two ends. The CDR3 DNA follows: TGTGCCAGCAGTTACGGCGGTCTGGGACCCGGGGAGCTGTTTTTT. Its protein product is CASSYGGLGPGELFF.

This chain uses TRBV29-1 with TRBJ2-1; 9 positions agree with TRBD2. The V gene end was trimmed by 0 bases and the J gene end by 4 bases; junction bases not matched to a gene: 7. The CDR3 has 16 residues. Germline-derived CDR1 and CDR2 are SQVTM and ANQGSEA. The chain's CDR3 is CSVEDGGRASYNEQFF. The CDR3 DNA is TGCAGCGTTGAAGATGGCGGGAGGGCATCATACAATGAGCAGTTCTTC.

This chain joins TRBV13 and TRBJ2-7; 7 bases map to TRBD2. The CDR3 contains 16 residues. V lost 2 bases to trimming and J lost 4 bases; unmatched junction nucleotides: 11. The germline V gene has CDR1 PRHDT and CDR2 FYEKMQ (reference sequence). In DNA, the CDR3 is TGTGCCAGCAGCTTAATTGGTGCGGGAGCGGGTTACGAGCAGTACGTC. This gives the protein CASSLIGAGAGYEQYV.

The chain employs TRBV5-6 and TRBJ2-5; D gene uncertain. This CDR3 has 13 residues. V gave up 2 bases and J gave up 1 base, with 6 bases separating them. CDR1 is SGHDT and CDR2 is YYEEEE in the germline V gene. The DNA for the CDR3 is TGTGCCAGCAGCTTAAGACTCCAAGAGACCCAGTACTTC. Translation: CASSLRLQETQYF.

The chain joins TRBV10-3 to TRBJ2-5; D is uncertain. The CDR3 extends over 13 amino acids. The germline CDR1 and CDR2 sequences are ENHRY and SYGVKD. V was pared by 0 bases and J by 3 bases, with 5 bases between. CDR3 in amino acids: CAISESPEETQYF. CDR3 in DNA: TGTGCCATCAGTGAGTCACCGGAAGAGACCCAGTACTTC.

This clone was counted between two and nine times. The CDR3 DNA follows: TGTGCCAGCACCTCGAGGGATAGCGGGAGAGGGGAGCAGTTCTTC. Protein product: CASTSRDSGRGEQFF. The rearrangement links TRBV7-9 to TRBJ2-1, with TRBD2 matching 9 bases. V lost 7 bases and J lost 10; bases outside the gene matches: 14. Germline V gives CDR1 SEHNR, CDR2 FQNEAQ (reference sequence). This CDR3 is built from 15 residues.

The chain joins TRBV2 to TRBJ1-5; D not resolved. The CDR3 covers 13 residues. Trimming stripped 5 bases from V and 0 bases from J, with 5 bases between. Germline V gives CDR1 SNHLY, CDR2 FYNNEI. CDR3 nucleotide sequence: TGTGCCAGCAGTAGGTATAGCAATCAGCCCCAGCATTTT. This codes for CASSRYSNQPQHF.

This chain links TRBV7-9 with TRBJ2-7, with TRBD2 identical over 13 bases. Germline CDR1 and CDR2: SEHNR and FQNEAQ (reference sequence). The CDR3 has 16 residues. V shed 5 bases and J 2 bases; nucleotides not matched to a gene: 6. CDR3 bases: TGTGCCAGCAGCACGTTTGGACTAGCGGGAGCCTACGAGCAGTACTTC. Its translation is CASSTFGLAGAYEQYF. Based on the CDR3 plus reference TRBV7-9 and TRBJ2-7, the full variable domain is DTGVSQNPRHKITKRGQNVTFRCDPISEHNRLYWYRQTLGQGPEFLTYFQNEAQLEKSRLLSDRFSAERPKGSFSTLEIQRTEQGDSAMYLCASSTFGLAGAYEQYFGPGTRLTVT.

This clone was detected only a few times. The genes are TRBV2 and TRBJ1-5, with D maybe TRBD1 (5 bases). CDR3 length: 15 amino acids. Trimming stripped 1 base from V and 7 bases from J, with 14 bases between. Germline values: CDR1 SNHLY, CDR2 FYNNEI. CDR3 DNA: TGTGCCAGCAGTGAAGGGCAGGGTCCGGGCCAGCCCCAGCATTTT. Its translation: CASSEGQGPGQPQHF.

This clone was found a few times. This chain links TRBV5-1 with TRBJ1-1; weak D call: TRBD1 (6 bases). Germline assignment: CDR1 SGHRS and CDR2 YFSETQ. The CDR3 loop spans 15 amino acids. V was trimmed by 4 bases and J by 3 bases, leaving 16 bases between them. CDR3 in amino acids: CASSKTGFEDTEAFF. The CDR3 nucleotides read TGCGCCAGCAGCAAGACAGGATTTGAGGACACTGAAGCTTTCTTT.

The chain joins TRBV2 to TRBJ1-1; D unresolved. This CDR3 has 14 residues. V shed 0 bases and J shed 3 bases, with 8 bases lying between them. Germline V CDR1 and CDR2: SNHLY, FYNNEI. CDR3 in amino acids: CASSEALGDTEAFF. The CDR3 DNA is TGTGCCAGCAGTGAAGCGCTTGGCGACACTGAAGCTTTCTTT.

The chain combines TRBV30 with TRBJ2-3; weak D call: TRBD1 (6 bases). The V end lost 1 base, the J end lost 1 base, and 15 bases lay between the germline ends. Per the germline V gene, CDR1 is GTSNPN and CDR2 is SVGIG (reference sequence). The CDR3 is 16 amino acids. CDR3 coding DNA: TGTGCCTGGAGTGGGGCGACTTGGGGGCGCACAGATACGCAGTATTTT. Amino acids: CAWSGATWGRTDTQYF.

For the CDR3, the DNA is TGTGCCAGCAGTGCTTCCTACGAGCAGTACGTC. The encoded protein is CASSASYEQYV. The chain has TRBV2 and TRBJ2-7, with unresolved D. Deletions cut 4 bases from V and 1 base from J, with 2 bases between. Per germline, CDR1 SNHLY and CDR2 FYNNEI. CDR3 length equals 11 residues.

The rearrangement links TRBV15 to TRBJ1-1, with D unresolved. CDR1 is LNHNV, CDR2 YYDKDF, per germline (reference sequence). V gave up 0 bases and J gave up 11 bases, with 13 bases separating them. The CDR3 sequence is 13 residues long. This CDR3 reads CATSREAVRMAFF. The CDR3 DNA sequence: TGTGCCACCAGCAGAGAGGCAGTTAGGATGGCTTTCTTT.